Given below is one T cell receptor (beta chain) in context. The CDR3 contains 14 residues. V was clipped by 8 bases and J by 4 bases, with 14 bases between them. Per the germline V gene, CDR1 is ENHRY and CDR2 is SYGVKD. The sample belongs to a study of blood T cell repertoires in COVID-19. Looking at the study overall: Acute and convalescent COVID-19 specimens originated in the United States, Italy and Spain. Sources were T cells, B-cell-depleted T cells, or PBMCs; the material itself was cDNA or gDNA.

Per the original methods: Amplification of reference gene primers provided the estimated nucleated cell counts. Sequencing was performed with immunoSEQ multiplex PCR; in TCRdb, only in-frame clones are kept and a portion is missing. V, J and clone size are taken as reported in that table, and D and trimming were inferred from the DNA itself. The data contain fewer than 110,000 clones, 88% of them singletons. The receptor's source is a human donor in a cohort sampled during active COVID-19. Sequences were obtained from peripheral blood. The V call is TRBV10-3, the J call TRBJ2-2, with a weak D call TRBD1 (6 bases). CDR3 in amino acids: CAIGGRVTTGELFF. The CDR3 nucleotides are TGTGCCATCGGGGGCAGGGTAACCACCGGGGAGCTGTTTTTT.